This T cell receptor beta chain was observed in a study of identical twins. TCRdb redid the calling of the 5' RACE reads with MiXCR, one entry per CDR3 protein. The table records roughly 250,000 distinct CDR3 sequences, approximately 7% of them present only once. V lost 7 bases and J 0 bases, leaving 18 bases between the germline ends. The CDR3 has 16 residues. CDR1 is MNHNS and CDR2 is SASEGT in the germline V gene. All donors were healthy, and all were Caucasian. The same sample was also used in a study of yellow fever vaccine responses in identical twins.

This chain uses TRBV6-1 with TRBJ2-5; possibly TRBD1 for D (5 bases). Source material: memory (CD45RO+) T cells sorted from blood. This sequence originates from a woman aged 18 to 35 in good health. The CDR3 loop reads CASTHAGLGNQETQYF. The CDR3 DNA follows: TGTGCCAGCACCCACGCAGGGTTGGGAAACCAAGAGACCCAGTACTTC.